The 8 T cell receptor beta chains below were found in one sample sequenced in a study of monozygotic twins with inflammatory bowel disease. TCRdb reprocessed the 5' RACE reads and stores each CDR3 protein as one record, lacking DNA. Recorded for this sample: 440,000 or so distinct CDR3 sequences. Sequencing was done on a sample of blood. These receptors were obtained from a human donor with ulcerative colitis or Crohn's disease, or a healthy co-twin of an affected twin (not recorded which).

The V gene is TRBV7-9, the J gene TRBJ2-1; with no DNA, the TCRdb D assignment of TRBD2 cannot be verified. The CDR3 is 15 residues long. CDR1 is SEHNR, CDR2 FQNEAQ, per germline (reference sequence). The CDR3 sequence is CASSFITSGGPEQFF.

The chain uses TRBV5-1 and TRBJ2-2; TCRdb designates TRBD2, a call that cannot be tested without DNA. This CDR3 has 12 residues. Germline V gene lookup returns CDR1 SGHRS and CDR2 YFSETQ. CDR3 protein: CASSLTSGELFF.

V is TRBV24-1 and J is TRBJ2-5; TCRdb's D call, TRBD2, is unchecked because there is no DNA. Germline V lookup: CDR1 KGHDR, CDR2 SFDVKD. This CDR3 region has 14 residues. The CDR3 sequence: CATSGGTYQETQYF.

V gene TRBV6-2 or TRBV6-3 combines with J gene TRBJ2-1; TCRdb reports TRBD2, a call that lacks DNA to check it against. Germline V gene lookup returns CDR1 MNHEY and CDR2 SVGEGT. CDR3 length: 17 residues. CDR3 protein: CASSSLSREGLGNEQFF.

The V gene is TRBV29-1, the J gene TRBJ2-7; TCRdb's D call, TRBD1, is unchecked because there is no DNA. In germline, CDR1 is SQVTM, CDR2 ANQGSEA. The CDR3 runs 14 residues. The CDR3 loop is CSVEDGGPLYEQYF.

The chain has TRBV2 and TRBJ1-1; the D gene TCRdb calls, TRBD1, cannot be checked with no DNA. The CDR3 is 14 residues long. CDR1 and CDR2 (germline): SNHLY, FYNNEI. The CDR3 protein is CASSSRQSNTEAFF.

The chain joins TRBV29-1 to TRBJ2-3; TCRdb gives TRBD2 as the D gene, but with no DNA this cannot be confirmed. The CDR3 has 15 amino acids. Germline CDR1 SQVTM, CDR2 ANQGSEA. CDR3 protein: CSVEGGRGTADTQYF.

The chain uses TRBV12-3 or TRBV12-4 and TRBJ2-2; no DNA is available, so the TRBD2 call from TCRdb remains unchecked. This CDR3 contains 16 residues. CDR3: CASSLRAGGSTGELFF.